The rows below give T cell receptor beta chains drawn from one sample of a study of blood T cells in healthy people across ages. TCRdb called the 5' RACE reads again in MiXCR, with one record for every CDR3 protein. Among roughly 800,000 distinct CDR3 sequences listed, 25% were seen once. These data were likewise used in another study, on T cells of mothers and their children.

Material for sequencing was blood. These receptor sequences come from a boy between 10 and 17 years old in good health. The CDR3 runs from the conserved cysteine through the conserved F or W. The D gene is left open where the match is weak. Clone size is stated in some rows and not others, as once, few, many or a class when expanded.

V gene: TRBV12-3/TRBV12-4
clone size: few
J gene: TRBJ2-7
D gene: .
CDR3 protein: CASSLGGTTSLLYEQYF
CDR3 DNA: TGTGCCAGCAGTTTAGGGGGGACGACAAGTCTGCTTTACGAGCAGTACTTC

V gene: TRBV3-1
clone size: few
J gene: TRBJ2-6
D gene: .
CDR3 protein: CASSQDLWGAGANVLTF
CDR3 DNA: TGTGCCAGCAGCCAAGATCTTTGGGGGGCCGGGGCCAACGTCCTGACTTTC

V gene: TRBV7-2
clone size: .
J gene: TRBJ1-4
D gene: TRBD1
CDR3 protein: CASSPTGTATEKLFF
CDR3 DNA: TGTGCCAGCAGCCCAACCGGGACAGCTACTGAAAAACTGTTTTTT

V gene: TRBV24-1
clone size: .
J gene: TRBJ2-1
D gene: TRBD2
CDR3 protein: CATSDGTTWGGDEQFF
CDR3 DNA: TGTGCCACCAGTGATGGAACCACTTGGGGGGGTGATGAGCAGTTCTTC

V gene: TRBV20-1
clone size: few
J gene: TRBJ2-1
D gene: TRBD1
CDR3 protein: CSANGRDRDFNEQFF
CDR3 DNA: TGCAGTGCTAACGGCAGGGACAGGGACTTTAATGAGCAGTTCTTC

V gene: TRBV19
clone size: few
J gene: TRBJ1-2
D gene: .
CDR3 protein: CASNFLAGYGYTF
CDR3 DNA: TGTGCCAGTAACTTCCTTGCCGGGTATGGCTACACCTTC

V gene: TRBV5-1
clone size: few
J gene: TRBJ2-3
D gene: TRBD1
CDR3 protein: CASSSGTGAMTDTQYF
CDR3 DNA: TGCGCCAGCAGCTCGGGGACAGGGGCTATGACAGATACGCAGTATTTT

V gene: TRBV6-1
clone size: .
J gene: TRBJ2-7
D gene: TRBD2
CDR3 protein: CASSKRGDSYEQYF
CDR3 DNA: TGTGCCAGCAGTAAGCGGGGGGACTCCTACGAGCAGTACTTC

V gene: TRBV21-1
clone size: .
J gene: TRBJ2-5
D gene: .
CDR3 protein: CASSPPGTSWEETQYF
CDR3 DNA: TGTGCCAGCAGCCCCCCCGGGACGTCGTGGGAAGAGACCCAGTACTTC

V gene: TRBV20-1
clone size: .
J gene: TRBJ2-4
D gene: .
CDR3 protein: CSANGWDLAKNIQYF
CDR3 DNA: TGCAGTGCTAATGGGTGGGATCTAGCCAAAAACATTCAGTACTTC

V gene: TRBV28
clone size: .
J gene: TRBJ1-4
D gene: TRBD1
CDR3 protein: CASSSPSVTGTAEKLFF
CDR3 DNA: TGTGCCAGCAGTTCCCCCTCGGTAACCGGGACAGCGGAAAAACTGTTTTTT

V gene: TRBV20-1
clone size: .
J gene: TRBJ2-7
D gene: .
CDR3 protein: CSARDYRGATYEQYF
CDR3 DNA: TGCAGTGCTAGAGATTACCGGGGGGCCACCTACGAGCAGTACTTC

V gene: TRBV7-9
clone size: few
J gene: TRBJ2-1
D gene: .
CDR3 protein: CASSLAGGIGDEQFF
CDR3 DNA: TGTGCCAGCAGCTTAGCTGGCGGGATTGGCGATGAGCAGTTCTTC

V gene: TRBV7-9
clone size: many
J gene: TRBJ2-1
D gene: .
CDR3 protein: CASRNYNEQFF
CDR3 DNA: TGTGCCAGCAGAAATTACAATGAGCAGTTCTTC

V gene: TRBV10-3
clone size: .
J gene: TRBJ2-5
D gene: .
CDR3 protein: CAISEGTRGWETQYF
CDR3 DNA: TGTGCCATCAGTGAAGGGACCAGAGGATGGGAGACCCAGTACTTC

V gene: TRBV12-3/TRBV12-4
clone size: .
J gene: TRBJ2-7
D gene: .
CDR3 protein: CASSLKGTNDHEQYF
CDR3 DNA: TGTGCCAGCAGTTTAAAAGGGACAAATGACCACGAGCAGTACTTC

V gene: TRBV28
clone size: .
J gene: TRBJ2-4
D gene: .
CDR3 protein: CASSLPGVAKNIQYF
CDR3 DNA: TGTGCCAGCAGTTTGCCAGGGGTAGCCAAAAACATTCAGTACTTC

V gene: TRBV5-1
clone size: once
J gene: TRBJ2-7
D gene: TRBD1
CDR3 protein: CASSPGQAYYEQYF
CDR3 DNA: TGCGCCAGCAGCCCTGGACAGGCCTACTACGAGCAGTACTTC

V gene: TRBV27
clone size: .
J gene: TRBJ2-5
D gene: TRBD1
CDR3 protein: CASSSTGGEAQYF
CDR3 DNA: TGTGCCAGCAGTAGCACAGGGGGAGAGGCCCAGTACTTC

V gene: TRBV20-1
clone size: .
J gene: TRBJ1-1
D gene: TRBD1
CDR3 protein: CSATTSGGAPNTEAFF
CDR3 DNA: TGCAGTGCTACCACATCAGGGGGGGCCCCGAACACTGAAGCTTTCTTT

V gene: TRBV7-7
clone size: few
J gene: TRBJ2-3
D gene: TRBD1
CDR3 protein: CASSFGQDSTDTQYF
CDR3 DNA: TGTGCTAGCAGCTTTGGACAGGACAGCACAGATACGCAGTATTTT

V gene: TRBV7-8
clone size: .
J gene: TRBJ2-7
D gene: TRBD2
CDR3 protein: CASSAREGDYEQYF
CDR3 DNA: TGTGCCAGCAGCGCGCGGGAGGGTGACTACGAGCAGTACTTC

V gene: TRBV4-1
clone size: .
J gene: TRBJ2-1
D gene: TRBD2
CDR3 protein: CASSPGPYGGDHNEQFF
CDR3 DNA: TGCGCCAGCAGCCCAGGACCGTACGGGGGGGACCACAATGAGCAGTTCTTC

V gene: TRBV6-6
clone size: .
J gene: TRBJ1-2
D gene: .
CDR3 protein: CASSIPGTGEVF
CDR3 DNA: TGTGCCAGCAGTATACCCGGGACGGGAGAGGTTTTC

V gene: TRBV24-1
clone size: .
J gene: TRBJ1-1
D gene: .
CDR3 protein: CATSDSVQGPNTEAFF
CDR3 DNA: TGTGCCACCAGTGATTCCGTACAGGGCCCGAACACTGAAGCTTTCTTT

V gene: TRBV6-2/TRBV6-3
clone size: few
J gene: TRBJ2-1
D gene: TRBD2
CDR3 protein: CASTSLAGYNNEQFF
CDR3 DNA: TGTGCCAGCACCTCCCTAGCGGGATATAACAATGAGCAGTTCTTC

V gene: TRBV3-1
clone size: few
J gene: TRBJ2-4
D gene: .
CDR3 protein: CASSITGSTKNIQYF
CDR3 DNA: TGTGCCAGCAGCATCACCGGGAGCACCAAAAACATTCAGTACTTC